This T cell receptor (beta chain) was identified in a study of PD-1 blockade in classical Hodgkin lymphoma. Study observations and caveats: Whatever underlies the repertoire differences (possibly disease activity or prior therapy) remains undefined. It was reported that newly diagnosed patients had less baseline TCR diversity than healthy donors.

This table comes from immunoSEQ multiplex PCR, and its TCRdb copy is limited to in-frame clones, with some not included. This sample has roughly 29,000 clones, with more than 85% found just once. Time point indicated: newly diagnosed, previously untreated cHL patient sample. Newly diagnosed, untreated classical Hodgkin lymphoma PBMCs provided comparison. Germline V gene sequence: CDR1 SNHLY, CDR2 FYNNEI. The germline V and J ends were trimmed by 4 bases and 2 bases, with 14 bases remaining between them. This CDR3 is built from 15 residues. Turning to this clone: Its antigen is currently unknown.

This chain joins TRBV2 and TRBJ1-1, with TRBD1 as a possible D gene (5 bases). This sequence was found in a human donor with classical Hodgkin lymphoma. Material: peripheral blood mononuclear cells (PBMCs). CDR3 protein: CASSGQVGGNTEAFF. CDR3 sequence (DNA): TGTGCCAGCAGTGGTCAGGTGGGGGGAAACACTGAAGCTTTCTTT.